The source of this T cell receptor beta chain is a study of cytomegalovirus exposure and HLA in healthy donors. This clone turned up a few times. Profiling relied on immunoSEQ multiplex PCR, and the TCRdb table lists in-frame clones only, not all of them. The table has about 130,000 clones, around 90% seen once; the top ten hold 1.5% to 2%. The CDR3 contains 17 residues. The V and J ends lost 4 bases and 2 bases, in that order; junction bases with no gene match: 7. Germline loops: CDR1 SGHTA, CDR2 FQGTGA. This chain joins TRBV7-3 and TRBJ2-5, with 13 positions matching TRBD2. The receptor's source is a woman between 18 and 29 years old in good health and CMV-seronegative. The specimen was PBMCs. The CDR3 nucleotides read TGTGCCAGCAGCTCCGGGACTAGCGGGAATAGGCAAGAGACCCAGTACTTC. Amino acids: CASSSGTSGNRQETQYF.